Presented here are 28 T cell receptor beta chains from one specimen sequenced in a study of regulatory and conventional T cells in RAG deficiency. TCRdb keeps only in-frame clones here, not all; method: immunoSEQ multiplex PCR. Of tens of thousands of clones in the sample, 90% were seen once. The same sample was also studied in work on regulatory T cells. That study reports: Primers: 52 TRBV forward and 13 TRBJ reverse.

The specimen sequenced was CD8+ T cells sorted from blood. Receptors originate from a human donor in good health.

The chain recombines TRBV6-1 with TRBJ2-2; the match to TRBD2 covers 9 bases. The germline V gene encodes CDR1 MNHNS and CDR2 SASEGT. There are 15 residues in the CDR3. The V segment lost 2 bases and the J segment 7 bases; nucleotides outside the gene matches: 5. CDR3 bases: TGTGCCAGCAGTGAACTAGCGGGAAATGTCGGGGAGCTGTTTTTT. Amino acids: CASSELAGNVGELFF.

The rearrangement joins TRBV25-1 to TRBJ2-5; either TRBD1 or TRBD2 may fit D (5 bases each). CDR1 and CDR2 (germline): MGHDK, SYGVNS. CDR3 size: 15 residues. With 1 base removed from V and 4 bases from J, the gap between germline ends came to 13 bases. The CDR3 protein is CASSELNGAGETQYF. The CDR3, as DNA: TGTGCCAGCAGTGAATTGAACGGGGCGGGAGAGACCCAGTACTTC.

The chain links TRBV27 to TRBJ2-5; 11 nucleotides agree with TRBD2. The ends lost 6 bases at V and 3 bases at J; junction bases unmatched: 9. Germline lookup yields CDR1 MNHEY and CDR2 SMNVEV (reference sequence). This CDR3 has 16 residues. Here the CDR3 DNA reads TGTGCCAGCAGCATTCAAGGACTAGCGGGTAAAGAGACCCAGTACTTC. Encoded protein: CASSIQGLAGKETQYF.

The chain uses TRBV10-1 and TRBJ2-1, with 8 bases fitting TRBD1. Germline CDR1 is WNHNN and CDR2 is SYGVQD (reference sequence). Unmatched junction bases numbered 7, after V lost 6 bases and J lost 9 bases. The CDR3 length is 13 residues. CDR3 bases: TGCGCCAGCAGAATGGACAGGGCGGGTGAGCAGTTCTTC. Translating gives CASRMDRAGEQFF.

The chain employs TRBV7-9 and TRBJ2-5; TRBD2 aligns across 7 bases. Germline assignment: CDR1 SEHNR and CDR2 FQNEAQ (reference sequence). The ends lost 1 base at V and 3 bases at J; junction bases unmatched: 11. The CDR3 is 17 amino acids. As DNA, the CDR3 is TGTGCCAGCAGCTTAGTGTGGGAGGGGTTACAGAAAGAGACCCAGTACTTC. Its translation is CASSLVWEGLQKETQYF.

This clone was recorded only once. The chain recombines TRBV10-2 with TRBJ2-1; 8 bases fit TRBD2. From germline, CDR1 is WSHSY and CDR2 SAAADI. V was pared by 3 bases and J by 8 bases, with 9 bases of the junction left unmatched. The CDR3 is made up of 15 amino acids. CDR3 sequence reads: CASSETTGGPYEQFF. DNA of the CDR3: TGCGCCAGCAGTGAAACAACGGGAGGGCCCTATGAGCAGTTCTTC.

The chain has TRBV19 and TRBJ1-2; D not resolved. CDR1 LNHDA and CDR2 SQIVND come from the germline V gene (reference sequence). This CDR3 comprises 18 residues. The V end lost 4 bases, the J end lost 0 bases, and 21 bases lay between the germline ends. The CDR3: CASSTERPLPSANYGYTF. The CDR3, as DNA: TGTGCCAGTAGTACCGAAAGACCGCTCCCTTCCGCTAACTATGGCTACACCTTC.

Written as DNA, the CDR3 is TGTGCCAGCAGGGTCCCGGGACTAGCGGACAATGAGCAGTTCTTC. Encoded protein: CASRVPGLADNEQFF. The chain recombines TRBV2 with TRBJ2-1, with 11 positions matching TRBD2. Germline CDR1 reads SNHLY; CDR2 reads FYNNEI. CDR3 length: 15 amino acids. Germline trimming cut 6 bases from V and 5 bases from J; bases unmatched to any gene: 6.

V and J are TRBV9 and TRBJ2-7, with D possibly matching TRBD1 (6 bases). In germline, CDR1 is SGDLS, CDR2 YYNGEE. Deletions cut 0 bases from V and 0 bases from J, with 10 bases between. CDR3 size: 15 residues. The CDR3 sequence is CASSVGARGSYEQYF. In DNA form, the CDR3 reads TGTGCCAGCAGCGTAGGTGCCAGGGGCTCCTACGAGCAGTACTTC.

The chain recombines TRBV11-2 with TRBJ1-4, with D uncertain. CDR1 SGHAT and CDR2 FQNNGV come from the germline V gene. The V gene lost 4 bases and the J gene lost 8 bases, with 17 bases spanning the gap. The CDR3 length is 15 residues. DNA of the CDR3: TGTGCCAGCAGCTCAGAGGGAGTGAAGTGGGAAAAACTGTTTTTT. This translates into CASSSEGVKWEKLFF. The full variable domain, rest sourced from reference TRBV11-2 and TRBJ1-4, is EAGVAQSPRYKIIEKRQSVAFWCNPISGHATLYWYQQILGQGPKLLIQFQNNGVVDDSQLPKDRFSAERLKGVDSTLKIQPAKLEDSAVYLCASSSEGVKWEKLFFGSGTQLSVL.

The genes are TRBV6-5 and TRBJ1-1; D not certain. Per germline, CDR1 MNHEY and CDR2 SVGAGI. V was clipped by 0 bases and J by 4 bases, with 9 bases between them. The CDR3 loop spans 14 amino acids. The CDR3 bases are TGTGCCAGCAGTTACTCGAGTACCGGCACTGAAGCTTTCTTT. Translation: CASSYSSTGTEAFF.

The V call is TRBV5-6, the J call TRBJ2-7; a weak D match, TRBD1 (6 bases). The V end lost 4 bases, the J end lost 6 bases, and 11 bases lay between the germline ends. Per germline, CDR1 SGHDT and CDR2 YYEEEE. There are 12 residues in the CDR3. DNA of the CDR3: TGTGCCAGCAGCACACAGGGTACCGAGCAGTACTTC. It codes for CASSTQGTEQYF.

V usage is TRBV7-9 and J usage is TRBJ2-3; 7 bases are a match to TRBD2. V was pared by 2 bases and J by 5 bases, with 7 bases of the junction left unmatched. Germline V gives CDR1 SEHNR, CDR2 FQNEAQ (reference sequence). This CDR3 is built from 15 residues. The CDR3, as DNA: TGTGCCAGCAGCTTAAGGGAGGGCCAGGGAGATACGCAGTATTTT. Protein: CASSLREGQGDTQYF.

This rearrangement joins TRBV9 to TRBJ2-1; TRBD1 or TRBD2 may be the D gene (5 bases each). V was trimmed by 4 bases and J by 7 bases, leaving 18 bases between them. The CDR3 loop spans 15 amino acids. CDR1 and CDR2 (germline): SGDLS, YYNGEE. The CDR3 loop reads CASSPARGRDNEQFF. As DNA, the CDR3 is TGTGCCAGCAGCCCAGCCCGGGGCAGGGATAATGAGCAGTTCTTC.

J is TRBJ1-1 and V is TRBV15, with D perhaps matching TRBD1 (5 bases). V lost 9 bases to trimming and J lost 3 bases, with 14 bases between them. The germline V gene encodes CDR1 LNHNV and CDR2 YYDKDF (reference sequence). The CDR3 runs 13 residues. CDR3 protein: CATSGSGDTEAFF. The CDR3 nucleotides read TGTGCCACTTCAGGGTCGGGGGACACTGAAGCTTTCTTT.

This chain links TRBV5-4 with TRBJ2-1; possible D gene TRBD1, 5 bases. The CDR3 runs to 12 residues. Trimming took 2 bases from V and 9 from J, leaving 9 bases between them. Germline loops: CDR1 SGHNT, CDR2 YYREEE (reference sequence). The DNA of the CDR3 is TGTGCCAGCAGCTTAGACAGTAGTGAGCAGTTCTTC. As protein: CASSLDSSEQFF.

This clone was counted a few times. The J gene is TRBJ2-7, the V gene TRBV5-1; D call uncertain. The V end was cut by 0 bases, the J end by 4 bases, with 2 bases between. This CDR3 is built from 11 residues. Germline CDR1 reads SGHRS; CDR2 reads YFSETQ. The CDR3 protein is CASSLGYEQYF. Written as DNA, the CDR3 is TGCGCCAGCAGCTTGGGTTACGAGCAGTACTTC.

The rearrangement links TRBV9 to TRBJ2-7; D might be TRBD1 (6 bases). Germline CDR1 reads SGDLS; CDR2 reads YYNGEE. This CDR3 is built from 14 residues. Deletions cut 3 bases from V and 5 bases from J, with 15 bases between. For the CDR3, the DNA is TGTGCCAGCAGCGAACAGGGCGAGGGGGACGAGCAGTACTTC. Translated, it gives CASSEQGEGDEQYF.

The V and J genes are TRBV5-6 and TRBJ2-3; 12 nucleotides line up with TRBD2. Germline CDR1 SGHDT, CDR2 YYEEEE. V was pared by 2 bases and J by 2 bases, with 3 bases of the junction left unmatched. The CDR3 has 16 residues. The CDR3 loop is CASSLTSGGITDTQYF. The CDR3 nucleotides are TGTGCCAGCAGCTTAACTAGCGGGGGGATCACAGATACGCAGTATTTT.

The genes are TRBV11-3 and TRBJ1-3; TRBD1 might be the D (5 bases). The CDR3 loop spans 16 amino acids. CDR1 SGHNT and CDR2 YENEEA come from the germline V gene. Trimming took 5 bases from V and 2 from J, leaving 16 bases between them. The DNA for the CDR3 is TGTGCCAGCAGCCCCGGTGGGGGGGAGCCTGGAAACACCATATATTTT. Translation gives CASSPGGGEPGNTIYF.

The chain is built from TRBV5-4 and TRBJ2-1, with D perhaps matching TRBD1 (6 bases). Germline V CDR1 and CDR2: SGHNT, YYREEE (reference sequence). CDR3 length: 13 residues. V lost 2 bases to trimming and J lost 5 bases, with 8 bases between them. The CDR3 region has the DNA TGTGCCAGCAGCTTTGGACAGAACAATGAGCAGTTCTTC. Protein: CASSFGQNNEQFF.

This clone was seen a single time. Other DNA sequences from this sample encode an identical CDR3 as well. This chain uses TRBV4-1 with TRBJ1-6, with D possibly being TRBD1 (6 bases). The ends were cut back, 5 bases at V and 10 bases at J, with 18 bases in the middle. The CDR3 loop spans 15 amino acids. Germline values: CDR1 MGHRA, CDR2 YSYEKL. The CDR3 nucleotides are TGCGCCAGCAGCGGCCAGGACAGCGACAACTCACCCCTCCACTTT. Translated, it gives CASSGQDSDNSPLHF.

This chain connects TRBV7-9 to TRBJ1-1, with D possibly matching TRBD1 (5 bases). The V end lost 3 bases, the J end lost 1 base, and 12 bases lay between the germline ends. In germline, CDR1 is SEHNR, CDR2 FQNEAQ (reference sequence). CDR3 size: 15 residues. CDR3 loop: CASSFSGAGNTEAFF. The CDR3 nucleotides are TGTGCCAGCAGCTTTTCTGGGGCTGGGAACACTGAAGCTTTCTTT.

This clone has just one count. The chain is built from TRBV11-2 and TRBJ1-2; no clear D. Trimming stripped 10 bases from V and 1 base from J, with 10 bases between. The CDR3 is made up of 12 amino acids. Per germline, CDR1 SGHAT and CDR2 FQNNGV. In nucleotides, the CDR3 is TGTGCCACCTCGGACGGTAACTATGGCTACACCTTC. Its protein is CATSDGNYGYTF.

V gene TRBV7-9 combines with J gene TRBJ2-5, with 10 positions matching TRBD2. Unmatched junction bases numbered 11, after V lost 2 bases and J lost 5 bases. This CDR3 has 17 residues. Germline assignment: CDR1 SEHNR and CDR2 FQNEAQ (reference sequence). The CDR3 DNA reads as TGTGCCAGCAGCTTATCGGGGCTAGCGGGAGAAAGGGAGACCCAGTACTTC. It yields the protein CASSLSGLAGERETQYF.

This chain connects TRBV29-1 to TRBJ2-1; 11 bases match TRBD2. The CDR3 length is 15 residues. The trim removed 0 bases at V and 8 bases at J, leaving 6 bases unmatched. In germline, CDR1 is SQVTM, CDR2 ANQGSEA. The CDR3 DNA reads as TGCAGCGTTGAAGATGAACTAGCGGGAGTATATGAGCAGTTCTTC. It yields the protein CSVEDELAGVYEQFF.

The rearrangement uses TRBV19 and TRBJ2-1; tentatively, D is TRBD2 (6 bases). The ends were cut back, 6 bases at V and 7 bases at J, with 19 bases in the middle. In germline, CDR1 is LNHDA, CDR2 SQIVND (reference sequence). The CDR3 has 15 amino acids. The CDR3 loop reads CASSPDPGTVNEQFF. The CDR3 nucleotides read TGTGCCAGTAGCCCAGATCCCGGGACTGTGAATGAGCAGTTCTTC. The full variable domain, completed using reference TRBV19 and TRBJ2-1, is DGGITQSPKYLFRKEGQNVTLSCEQNLNHDAMYWYRQDPGQGLRLIYYSQIVNDFQKGDIAEGYSVSREKKESFPLTVTSAQKNPTAFYLCASSPDPGTVNEQFFGPGTRLTVL.

This chain uses TRBV19 with TRBJ1-1; TRBD1 agrees at 7 bases. Germline V gene lookup returns CDR1 LNHDA and CDR2 SQIVND (reference sequence). CDR3 length equals 14 residues. The V and J ends lost 6 bases and 3 bases, in that order; junction bases with no gene match: 7. The DNA for the CDR3 is TGTGCCAGTAGAAGACAGGGCGTTGACACTGAAGCTTTCTTT. This translates into CASRRQGVDTEAFF. Based on the CDR3 plus reference TRBV19 and TRBJ1-1, the full variable domain is DGGITQSPKYLFRKEGQNVTLSCEQNLNHDAMYWYRQDPGQGLRLIYYSQIVNDFQKGDIAEGYSVSREKKESFPLTVTSAQKNPTAFYLCASRRQGVDTEAFFGQGTRLTVV.